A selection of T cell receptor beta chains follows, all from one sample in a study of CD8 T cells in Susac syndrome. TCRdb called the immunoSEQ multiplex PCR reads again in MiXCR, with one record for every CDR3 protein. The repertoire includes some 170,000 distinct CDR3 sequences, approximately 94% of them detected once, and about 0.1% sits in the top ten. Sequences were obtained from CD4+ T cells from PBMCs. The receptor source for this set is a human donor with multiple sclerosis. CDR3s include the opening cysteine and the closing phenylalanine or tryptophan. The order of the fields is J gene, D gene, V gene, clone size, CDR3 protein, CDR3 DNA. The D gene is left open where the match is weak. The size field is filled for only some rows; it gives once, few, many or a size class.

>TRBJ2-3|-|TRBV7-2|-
CASSTVGGDTQYF
TGTGCCAGCAGCACTGTGGGGGGAGATACGCAGTATTTT
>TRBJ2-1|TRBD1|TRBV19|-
CASSPSGQGFHEQFF
TGTGCCAGTAGTCCCAGCGGACAGGGTTTTCATGAGCAGTTCTTC
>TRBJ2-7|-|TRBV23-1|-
CASSQSQVLLTRGEQYF
TGCGCCAGCAGTCAATCACAAGTTCTCCTTACTCGGGGGGAGCAGTACTTC
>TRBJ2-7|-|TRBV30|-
CAWGLGYEQYF
TGTGCCTGGGGGCTCGGTTACGAGCAGTACTTC
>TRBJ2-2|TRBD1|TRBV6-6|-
CASRPGQDTGELFF
TGTGCCAGCAGACCCGGACAGGACACCGGGGAGCTGTTTTTT
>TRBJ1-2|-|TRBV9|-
CASSVGEDYGYTF
TGTGCCAGCAGCGTAGGGGAGGATTATGGCTACACCTTC
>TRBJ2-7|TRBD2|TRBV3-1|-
CASSRGGDIYEQYF
TGTGCCAGCAGCCGCGGGGGGGACATCTACGAGCAGTACTTC
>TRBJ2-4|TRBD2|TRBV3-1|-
CASSQGTSGRRNIQYF
TGTGCCAGCAGCCAGGGGACTAGCGGGAGGAGAAACATTCAGTACTTC
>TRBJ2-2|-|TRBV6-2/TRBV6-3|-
CASQGGKNTGELFF
TGTGCCAGCCAAGGCGGAAAGAACACCGGGGAGCTGTTTTTT
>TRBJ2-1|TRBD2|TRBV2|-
CASREFREDDNEQFF
TGTGCCAGCAGGGAGTTTCGGGAGGACGACAATGAGCAGTTCTTC
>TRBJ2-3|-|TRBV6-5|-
CASTKPGSDTQYF
TGTGCCAGCACCAAACCAGGCTCAGATACGCAGTATTTT
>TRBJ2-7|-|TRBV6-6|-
CASSYSVEMGGEQYF
TGTGCCAGCAGTTATTCCGTAGAGATGGGTGGCGAGCAGTACTTC
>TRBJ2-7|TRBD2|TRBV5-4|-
CASSPGGAGVGYEQYF
TGTGCCAGCAGCCCTGGCGGGGCGGGAGTGGGCTACGAGCAGTACTTC
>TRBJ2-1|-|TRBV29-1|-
CSVDREGAFLGEQFF
TGCAGCGTTGATCGGGAGGGGGCGTTTCTCGGTGAGCAGTTCTTC
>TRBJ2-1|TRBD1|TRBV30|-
CAWSYRGVEQFF
TGTGCCTGGAGTTACAGGGGGGTGGAGCAGTTCTTC
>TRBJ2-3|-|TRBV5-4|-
CASSLVPSEGQYF
TGTGCCAGCAGCTTGGTGCCTAGCGAAGGGCAGTATTTT
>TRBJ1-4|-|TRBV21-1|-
CASSKVVGDEKLFF
TGTGCCAGCAGCAAAGTCGTGGGAGATGAAAAACTGTTTTTT
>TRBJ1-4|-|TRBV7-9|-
CASSLVGKLFF
TGTGCCAGCAGCTTAGTGGGGAAACTGTTTTTT
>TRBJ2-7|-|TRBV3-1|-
CASSQESSYEQYF
TGTGCCAGCAGCCAAGAAAGCAGCTACGAGCAGTACTTC
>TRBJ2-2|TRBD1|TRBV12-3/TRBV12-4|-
CASTGQGTAPGELFF
TGTGCCAGCACCGGCCAAGGGACAGCCCCCGGGGAGCTGTTTTTT
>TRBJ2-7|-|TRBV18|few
CASSPTLGDEQYF
TGTGCCAGCTCACCAACCCTAGGTGACGAGCAGTACTTC
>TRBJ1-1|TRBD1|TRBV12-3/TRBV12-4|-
CASSFPDRPNTEAFF
TGTGCCAGCAGTTTCCCGGACAGGCCGAACACTGAAGCTTTCTTT
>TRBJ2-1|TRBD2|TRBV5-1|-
CASSLAQAGGPGEQFF
TGCGCCAGCAGCTTGGCCCAAGCGGGAGGGCCTGGTGAGCAGTTCTTC
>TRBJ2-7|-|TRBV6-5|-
CASKAGSTYEQYF
TGTGCCAGCAAAGCGGGCTCTACCTACGAGCAGTACTTC
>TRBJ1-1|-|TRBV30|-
CAWSVVGVNTEAFF
TGTGCCTGGAGTGTGGTCGGAGTGAACACTGAAGCTTTCTTT
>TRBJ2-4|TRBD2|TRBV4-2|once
CASSQVGGRQLAKNIQYF
TGTGCCAGCAGCCAAGTAGGCGGGAGGCAGCTAGCCAAAAACATTCAGTACTTC
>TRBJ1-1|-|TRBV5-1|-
CASGDGMNTEAFF
TGCGCCAGCGGGGACGGAATGAACACTGAAGCTTTCTTT
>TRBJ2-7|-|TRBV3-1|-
CASSQEGTGEQYF
TGTGCCAGCAGCCAAGAGGGAACAGGCGAGCAGTACTTC
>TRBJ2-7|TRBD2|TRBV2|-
CASSGPGGTYEQYF
TGTGCCAGCAGTGGCCCGGGAGGGACCTACGAGCAGTACTTC
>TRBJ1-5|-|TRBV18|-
CASSPPVGPQHF
TGTGCCAGCTCACCACCCGTGGGTCCCCAGCATTTT
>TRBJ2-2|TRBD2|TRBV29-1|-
CSAQGGSGELFF
TGCAGCGCCCAGGGAGGGTCCGGGGAGCTGTTTTTT
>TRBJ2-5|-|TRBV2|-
CASSDWETQYF
TGTGCCAGCAGTGACTGGGAGACCCAGTACTTC
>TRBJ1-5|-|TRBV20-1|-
CSARARALYQPQHF
TGCAGTGCTAGAGCCAGGGCGTTGTATCAGCCCCAGCATTTT
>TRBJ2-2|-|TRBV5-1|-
CASRVGADTGELFF
TGCGCCAGCAGGGTAGGGGCTGACACCGGGGAGCTGTTTTTT
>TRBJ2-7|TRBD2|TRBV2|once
CASGATSGIGEQYF
TGTGCCAGCGGCGCGACTAGCGGGATAGGCGAGCAGTACTTC
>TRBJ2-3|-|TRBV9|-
CASSVDRLDTQYF
TGTGCCAGCAGTGTCGACAGACTAGATACGCAGTATTTT
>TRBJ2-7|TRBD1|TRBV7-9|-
CASSYLDRRRNEQYF
TGTGCCAGCAGCTACCTGGACAGGAGGAGGAACGAGCAGTACTTC
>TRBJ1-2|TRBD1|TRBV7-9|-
CASSLGEGATSYTF
TGTGCCAGCAGCTTAGGGGAGGGGGCTACAAGCTACACCTTC
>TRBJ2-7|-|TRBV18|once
CASSPPGRILYEQYF
TGTGCCAGCTCACCACCGGGTCGTATACTCTACGAGCAGTACTTC
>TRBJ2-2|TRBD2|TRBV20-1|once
CSAPLWEVAGITGELFF
TGCAGTGCGCCCCTTTGGGAAGTAGCGGGAATCACCGGGGAGCTGTTTTTT
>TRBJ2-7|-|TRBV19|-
CASSMGLFSYEQYF
TGTGCCAGTAGTATGGGACTGTTCTCCTACGAGCAGTACTTC
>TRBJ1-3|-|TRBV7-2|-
CASSPHRDTAGNTIYF
TGTGCCAGCAGCCCGCACCGGGACACAGCTGGAAACACCATATATTTT
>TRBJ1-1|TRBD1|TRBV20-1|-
CSGRDRVVNTEAFF
TGCAGCGGACGGGACAGGGTGGTGAACACTGAAGCTTTCTTT
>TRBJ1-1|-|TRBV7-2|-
CASSQNRADAFF
TGTGCCAGCAGCCAGAACCGGGCGGACGCTTTCTTT
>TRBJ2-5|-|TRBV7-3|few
CASSLIGGQETQYF
TGTGCCAGCAGCTTGATAGGGGGCCAAGAGACCCAGTACTTC
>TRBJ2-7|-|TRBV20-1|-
CSARDGGAVYEQYF
TGCAGTGCTAGAGATGGGGGGGCAGTTTACGAGCAGTACTTC